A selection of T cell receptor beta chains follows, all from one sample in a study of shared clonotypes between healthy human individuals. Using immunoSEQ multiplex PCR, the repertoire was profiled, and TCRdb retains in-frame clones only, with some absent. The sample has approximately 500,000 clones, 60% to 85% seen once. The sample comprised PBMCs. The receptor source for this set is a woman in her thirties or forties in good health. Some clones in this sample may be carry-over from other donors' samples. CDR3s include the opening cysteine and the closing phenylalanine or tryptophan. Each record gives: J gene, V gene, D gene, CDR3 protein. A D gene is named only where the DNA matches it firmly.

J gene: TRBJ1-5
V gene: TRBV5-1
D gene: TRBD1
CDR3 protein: CASSPGGSNQPQHF

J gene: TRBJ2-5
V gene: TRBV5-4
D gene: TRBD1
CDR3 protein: CASSTGGWETQYF

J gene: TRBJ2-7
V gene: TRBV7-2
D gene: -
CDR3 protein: CASSLANRFEQYF

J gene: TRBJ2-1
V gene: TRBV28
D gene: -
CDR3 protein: CASGLETGGNEQFF

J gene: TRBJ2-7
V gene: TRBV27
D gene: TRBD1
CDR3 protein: CASNPSPGQNYEQYF

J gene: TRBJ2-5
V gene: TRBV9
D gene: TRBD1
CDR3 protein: CASSVYGQGQETQYF

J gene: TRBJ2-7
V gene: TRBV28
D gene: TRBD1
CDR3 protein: CASTPLWGQDYEQYF

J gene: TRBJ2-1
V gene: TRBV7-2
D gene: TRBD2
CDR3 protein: CASSLRPSGSFEQFF

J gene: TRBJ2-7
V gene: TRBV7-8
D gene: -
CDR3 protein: CASSSTRGGTEQYF

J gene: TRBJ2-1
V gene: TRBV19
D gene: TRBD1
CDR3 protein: CASSIGTGVNEQFF

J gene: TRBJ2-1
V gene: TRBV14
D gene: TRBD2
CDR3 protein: CASSQASGRPYEQFF